The 12 T cell receptor beta chains given below trace back to one sample, sequenced in a study of Graves' ophthalmopathy and Graves' hyperthyroidism (dated by TCRdb to the late 2010s). The instrument given in TCRdb is Illumina HiSeq 2000. For repertoire sequencing, TCR beta CDR3 regions were amplified from RNA transcripts. The first round of RT-PCR was done with HTBI primers and the Qiagen OneStep RT-PCR kit, and was followed by a second round of multiplex PCR, then size selection and purification. The public reads were reprocessed in TCRdb via fastp at Q25 and MiXCR, keeping in-frame beta chains. A single entry per CDR3 protein holds the most common genes and DNA from its merged rows. This sample has hundreds of thousands of distinct CDR3 sequences in its table, and under 50% of those were observed once. The ten top clones hold more than 2.5% of the sample. The sample taken for sequencing was peripheral blood. All receptors derive from an adult man with Graves' ophthalmopathy.

This clonotype has only a few counts. The V gene is TRBV12-3 or TRBV12-4, the J gene TRBJ2-5, with 11 bases matching TRBD1. The length of the CDR3 is 14 residues. V lost 4 bases to trimming and J lost 5 bases; unmatched junction nucleotides: 3. DNA of the CDR3: TGTGCCAGCAGTTGGACAGGGGGCGTGGAGACCCAGTACTTC. This encodes CASSWTGGVETQYF.

This clonotype was counted at least ten times. This chain uses TRBV12-3 or TRBV12-4 with TRBJ1-2; 10 positions agree with TRBD1. V shed 4 bases, J shed 8 bases, and the junction held 4 bases outside the gene matches. The CDR3 contains 13 residues. CDR3 DNA sequence: TGTGCCAGCAGTTCGGGACAGGGGCAAGGCTACACCTTC. Protein product: CASSSGQGQGYTF.

Ten or more counts support this clonotype. The genes are TRBV13 and TRBJ2-7; 11 nucleotides line up with TRBD1. CDR1 and CDR2 (germline): PRHDT, FYEKMQ (reference sequence). CDR3 length: 13 amino acids. Trimming removed 5 bases from V and 7 bases from J; junction bases left unmatched: 4. CDR3 amino acids: CASSQGTGGEQYF. The CDR3 DNA reads TGTGCCAGCAGCCAAGGGACAGGGGGTGAGCAGTACTTC.

The chain carries TRBV29-1 and TRBJ1-5, with a tentative D call TRBD1 (6 bases). The germline V gene encodes CDR1 SQVTM and CDR2 ANQGSEA. Trimming took off 5 bases at V and 6 bases at J, with 14 bases between the two ends. There are 13 residues in the CDR3. The CDR3 nucleotides read TGCAGCGTTCTTCAGGGAGGGGGTCAGCCCCAGCATTTT. Protein: CSVLQGGGQPQHF. The full variable domain, in which reference TRBV29-1 and TRBJ1-5 provide the parts outside the CDR3, is SAVISQKPSRDICQRGTSLTIQCQVDSQVTMMFWYRQQPGQSLTLIATANQGSEATYESGFVIDKFPISRPNLTFSTLTVSNMSPEDSSIYLCSVLQGGGQPQHFGDGTRLSIL.

About this clonotype: A much more abundant neighbour one base away suggests this may be a read error. This chain joins TRBV20-1 and TRBJ2-7, with D perhaps matching TRBD1 (8 bases). There are 13 residues in the CDR3. V was clipped by 3 bases and J by 3 bases, with 12 bases between them. CDR1 DFQATT and CDR2 SNEGSKA come from the germline V gene (reference sequence). The CDR3 DNA reads TGCAGTGCTAGGACAGGGGAGGGCTACGAGCAGTACTTC. This sequence encodes CSARTGEGYEQYF.

The chain carries TRBV24-1 and TRBJ2-7; 7 nucleotides line up with TRBD2. The junction had 9 bases not matched to a gene; V was cut back by 11 bases and J by 0 bases. The CDR3 is 14 amino acids. The germline gives CDR1 KGHDR, CDR2 SFDVKD. The CDR3 DNA follows: TGTGCCAGCAGCCTGACTAGCTTCTCCTACGAGCAGTACTTC. This gives the protein CASSLTSFSYEQYF.

Concerning this clonotype: A read error may be the cause here, since a much bigger clone is one base away. The chain recombines TRBV7-9 with TRBJ1-1, with unresolved D. Germline V CDR1 and CDR2: SEHNR, FQNEAQ (reference sequence). This CDR3 contains 13 residues. The CDR3 spells CAGSFKTRGEAFF. In DNA, the CDR3 is TGTGCCGGCAGTTTCAAGACCCGCGGGGAAGCTTTCTTT.

In this sample, this clonotype turned up a few times. The chain has TRBV12-3 or TRBV12-4 and TRBJ2-2, with D uncertain. The CDR3 covers 11 residues. Deletions cut 6 bases from V and 10 bases from J, with 9 bases between. CDR3 protein: CASRLAEELFF. The CDR3, as DNA: TGTGCCAGCAGGTTGGCAGAGGAGCTGTTTTTT.

V and J are TRBV4-1 and TRBJ2-2; 11 nucleotides align to TRBD1. This CDR3 region has 15 residues. Germline V gives CDR1 MGHRA, CDR2 YSYEKL. Losses at the gene ends were 4 bases for V and 5 bases for J; bases not matched to a gene: 3. CDR3 bases: TGCGCCAGCAGCCGCGGGACAGGGGGGACCGGGGAGCTGTTTTTT. Translating gives CASSRGTGGTGELFF.

This clonotype was detected a few times. V usage is TRBV6-6 and J usage is TRBJ1-5, with 7 positions matching TRBD1. The CDR3 runs 15 residues. The V segment lost 6 bases and the J segment 4 bases; nucleotides outside the gene matches: 9. CDR1 and CDR2 from the germline V gene are MNHNY and SVGAGI (reference sequence). The CDR3: CASSLSGQNNQPQHF. In DNA, the CDR3 is TGTGCCAGCAGCCTATCGGGACAGAATAATCAGCCCCAGCATTTT.

This clonotype showed up many times. The chain has TRBV5-1 and TRBJ1-1, with D hard to call. Trimming left V 7 bases short and J 3 bases short, with 13 bases between. CDR1 is SGHRS and CDR2 is YFSETQ in the germline V gene. This CDR3 has 13 amino acids. CDR3 coding DNA: TGCGCCAGCGGGTCTTCGGGTCACACTGAAGCTTTCTTT. Translated, it gives CASGSSGHTEAFF.

V usage is TRBV7-9 and J usage is TRBJ2-5, with 9 bases identical to TRBD1. The CDR3 consists of 16 residues. Looked up from germline, CDR1 is SEHNR and CDR2 is FQNEAQ (reference sequence). V shed 5 bases, J shed 4 bases, and the junction held 11 bases outside the gene matches. CDR3 loop: CASSPTGGATGETQYF. As DNA, the CDR3 is TGTGCCAGCAGCCCGACAGGGGGAGCAACGGGAGAGACCCAGTACTTC. The full variable domain, with the rest looked up from reference TRBV7-9 and TRBJ2-5, is DTGVSQNPRHKITKRGQNVTFRCDPISEHNRLYWYRQTLGQGPEFLTYFQNEAQLEKSRLLSDRFSAERPKGSFSTLEIQRTEQGDSAMYLCASSPTGGATGETQYFGPGTRLLVL.